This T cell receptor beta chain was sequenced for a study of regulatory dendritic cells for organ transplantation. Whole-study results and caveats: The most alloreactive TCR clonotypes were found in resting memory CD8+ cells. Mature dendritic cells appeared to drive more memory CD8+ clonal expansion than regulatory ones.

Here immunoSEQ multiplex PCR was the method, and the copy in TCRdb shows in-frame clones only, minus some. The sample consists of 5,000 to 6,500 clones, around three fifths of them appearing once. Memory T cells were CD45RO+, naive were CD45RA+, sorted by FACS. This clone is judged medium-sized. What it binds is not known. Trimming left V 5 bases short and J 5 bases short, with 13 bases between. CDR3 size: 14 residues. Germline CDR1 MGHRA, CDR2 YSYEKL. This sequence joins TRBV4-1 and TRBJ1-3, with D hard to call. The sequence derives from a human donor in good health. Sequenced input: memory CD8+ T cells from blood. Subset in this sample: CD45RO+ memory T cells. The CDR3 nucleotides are TGCGCCAGCAGCGTCCCCGGTAGCCGAAACACCATATATTTT. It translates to CASSVPGSRNTIYF.